This T cell receptor (beta chain) was retrieved from a study of PD-1 blockade in classical Hodgkin lymphoma. As to time point: cycle 4 day 1 (C4D1), after five to seven weeks of nivolumab. Relapse was seen in all patients after autologous stem cell transplantation, and brentuximab vedotin exposure was variable. After PBMCs were thawed, their CD8+ T cells were isolated by magnetic negative selection. Generated by immunoSEQ multiplex PCR, the TCRdb table keeps only in-frame clones and is missing some. Here the sample spans about 7,300 clones, approximately 80% being singletons. Study-level findings and limits: Complete responders possessed baseline diversity comparable to newly diagnosed patients. Sources of repertoire differences remain undefined, possibly disease activity or prior therapy.

Regarding this clone: Its antigen is not known.

V gave up 4 bases and J gave up 4 bases, with 11 bases separating them. Per the germline V gene, CDR1 is MNHEY and CDR2 is SMNVEV (reference sequence). The CDR3 totals 14 residues. This sample comprised CD8+ T cells from blood, obtained before the fourth cycle of nivolumab. The chain uses TRBV27 and TRBJ2-1; possibly TRBD2 for D (6 bases). This TCR derives from a human donor with classical Hodgkin lymphoma. In DNA, the CDR3 is TGTGCCAGCAGTTGGGGGGACCTATACAATGAGCAGTTCTTC. This encodes CASSWGDLYNEQFF.